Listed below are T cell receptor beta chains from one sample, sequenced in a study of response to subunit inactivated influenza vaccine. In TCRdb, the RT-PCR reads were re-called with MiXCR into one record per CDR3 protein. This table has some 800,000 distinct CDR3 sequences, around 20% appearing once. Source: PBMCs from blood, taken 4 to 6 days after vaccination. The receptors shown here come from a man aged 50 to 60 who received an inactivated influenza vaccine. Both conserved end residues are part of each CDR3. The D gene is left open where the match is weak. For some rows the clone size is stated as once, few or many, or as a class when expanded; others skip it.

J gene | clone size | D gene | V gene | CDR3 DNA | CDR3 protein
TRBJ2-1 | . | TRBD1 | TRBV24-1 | TGTGCCACCAGCGACCCCGGGACAGGGAAAAATGAGCAGTTCTTC | CATSDPGTGKNEQFF
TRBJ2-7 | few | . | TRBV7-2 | TGTGCCAGCAGCCATGGGACACTTCCCTACGAGCAGTACTTC | CASSHGTLPYEQYF
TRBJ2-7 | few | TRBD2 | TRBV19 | TGTGCCAGTAGTACTTCGTGGCTAGCGGGACCTACTTACGAGCAGTACTTC | CASSTSWLAGPTYEQYF
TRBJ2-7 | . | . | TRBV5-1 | TGCGCCAGCAGCCCTCGTGGAACCTCCTACGAGCAGTACTTC | CASSPRGTSYEQYF
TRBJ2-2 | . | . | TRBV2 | TGTGCCAGCAGTAATAGCGGATCTAACACCGGGGAGCTGTTTTTT | CASSNSGSNTGELFF
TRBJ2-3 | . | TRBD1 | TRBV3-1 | TGTGCCAGCAGCCGGGACAGGAGAACTAGCACAGATACGCAGTATTTT | CASSRDRRTSTDTQYF
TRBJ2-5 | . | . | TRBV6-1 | TGTGCCAGCAGTGAAGCCCCGGGGGCAGAGACCCAGTACTTC | CASSEAPGAETQYF
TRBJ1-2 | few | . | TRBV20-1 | TGCAGTGCTAGAGATTCCGGGAACCTGGGCTATGGCTACACCTTC | CSARDSGNLGYGYTF
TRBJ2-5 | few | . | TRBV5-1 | TGCGCCAGCAGCTTGGCTGGGGATGGTGGAGAGACCCAGTACTTC | CASSLAGDGGETQYF
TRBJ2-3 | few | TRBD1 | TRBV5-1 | TGCGCCAGCAGGATAGACAGGGCAGATACGCAGTATTTT | CASRIDRADTQYF
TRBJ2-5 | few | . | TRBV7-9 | TGTGCCAGCAGCTTAGTAAGCGGCAGGGGCCAAGAGACCCAGTACTTC | CASSLVSGRGQETQYF
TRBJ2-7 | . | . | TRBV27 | TGTGCCAGCAGCCGGGACGGCGTTCTATACGAGCAGTACTTC | CASSRDGVLYEQYF
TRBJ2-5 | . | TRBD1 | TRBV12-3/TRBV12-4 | TGTGCCAGCACCAGGGACAGCCAAGAGACCCAGTACTTC | CASTRDSQETQYF
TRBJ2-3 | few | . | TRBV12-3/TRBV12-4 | TGTGCCAGCAGTTTAGATACTAGCTGGGATACGCAGTATTTT | CASSLDTSWDTQYF
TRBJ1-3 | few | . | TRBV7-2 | TGTGCCAGCAGCTGGGTACAGGGTCTCTCTGGAAACACCATATATTTT | CASSWVQGLSGNTIYF
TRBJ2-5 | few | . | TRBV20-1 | TGCAGTGCTAGACCGCCAGGGTCTAGGGGGGGTGTGGACTTC | CSARPPGSRGGVDF
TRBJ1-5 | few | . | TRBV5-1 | TGCGCCAGCAGCCTGGAGCCGGGTTACAATCAGCCCCAGCATTTT | CASSLEPGYNQPQHF
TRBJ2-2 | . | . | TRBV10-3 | TGTGCCATCAGTGAGGACTACCTAAACACCGGGGAGCTGTTTTTT | CAISEDYLNTGELFF
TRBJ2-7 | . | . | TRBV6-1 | TGTGCCAGCAGACCCGGGGCCCTCTACGAGCAGTACTTC | CASRPGALYEQYF
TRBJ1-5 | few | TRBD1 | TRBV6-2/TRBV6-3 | TGTGCCAGCAGTTACTCGGGACAGTCTCAGCCCCAGCATTTT | CASSYSGQSQPQHF
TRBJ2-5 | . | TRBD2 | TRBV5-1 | TGCGCCAGTTCAGGGACTAGCGAGACCCAGTACTTC | CASSGTSETQYF
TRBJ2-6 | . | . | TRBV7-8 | TGTGCCAGCAGCTTAGTCTCTAGGGCCAACGTCCTGACTTTC | CASSLVSRANVLTF
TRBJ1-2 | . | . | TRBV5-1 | TGCGCCAGCAGCTTGGGACCCCCTATGCTTGGCTACACCTTC | CASSLGPPMLGYTF
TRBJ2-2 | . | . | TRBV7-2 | TGTGCCAGCAGCTCAGTCGCGGGGCTCACCGGGGAGCTGTTTTTT | CASSSVAGLTGELFF
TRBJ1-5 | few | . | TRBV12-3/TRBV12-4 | TGTGCCAGCAGCCCAATAGGGGATCAGCCCCAGCATTTT | CASSPIGDQPQHF
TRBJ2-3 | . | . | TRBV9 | TGTGCCAGCAGCTCCCGGACCCCGGGGGCAGATACGCAGTATTTT | CASSSRTPGADTQYF
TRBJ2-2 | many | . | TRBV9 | TGTGCCAGCAGCGTGGCGACCGGGGAGCTGTTTTTT | CASSVATGELFF
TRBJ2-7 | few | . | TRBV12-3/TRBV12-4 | TGTGCCAGCAGTTTTTTTGAGCAGGACGAGCAGTACTTC | CASSFFEQDEQYF
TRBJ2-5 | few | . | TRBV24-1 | TGTGCCACCAGTGGACGTACCGGGGTAGAGACCCAGTACTTC | CATSGRTGVETQYF
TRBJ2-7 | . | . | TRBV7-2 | TGTGCCAGCAGCTTAGGCAGTAACGGTGAGCAGTACTTC | CASSLGSNGEQYF
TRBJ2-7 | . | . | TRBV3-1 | TGTGCCAGCAGAGCCAAGTACGGGACCCCCTACGAGCAGTACTTC | CASRAKYGTPYEQYF
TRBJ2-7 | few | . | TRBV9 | TGTGCCAGCAAAAAGGGGCCAGGACCGTTGGACGAGCAGTACTTC | CASKKGPGPLDEQYF
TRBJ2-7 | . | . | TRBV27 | TGTGCCAGCAGTTTATCTGCTCTCGCACCCTCCTACGAGCAGTACTTC | CASSLSALAPSYEQYF
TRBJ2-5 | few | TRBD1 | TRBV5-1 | TGCGCCAGCAGCGGGACCGGGACAGGCCAAGAGACCCAGTACTTC | CASSGTGTGQETQYF
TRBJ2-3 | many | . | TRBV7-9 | TGTGCCAGCAGCAAACCAGATACGCAGTATTTT | CASSKPDTQYF
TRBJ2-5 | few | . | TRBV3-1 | TGTGCCAGCAGCCAAGATCGATCCCTACTCGGGGAGACCCAGTACTTC | CASSQDRSLLGETQYF
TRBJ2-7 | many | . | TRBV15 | TGTGCCACCAGCAGAGTCGACAGTGCATCCTACGAGCAGTACTTC | CATSRVDSASYEQYF
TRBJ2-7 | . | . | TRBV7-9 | TGTGCCAGCAGCTTAGGGACAGCAACATCCTACGAGCAGTACTTC | CASSLGTATSYEQYF
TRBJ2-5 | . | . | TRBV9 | TGTGCCAGCAGCGTAGGTGGTTGGGAGGAGGAGACCCAGTACTTC | CASSVGGWEEETQYF
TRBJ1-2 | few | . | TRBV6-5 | TGTGCCAGCAGTTACCGTCGAGGGGCGAACTATGGCTACACCTTC | CASSYRRGANYGYTF
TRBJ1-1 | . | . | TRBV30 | TGTGCCTGGACTGGACAGTTTAACACTGAAGCTTTCTTT | CAWTGQFNTEAFF
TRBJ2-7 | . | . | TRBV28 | TGTGCCAGCAGTTTCGGCGTGACATCGACCTACGAGCAGTACTTC | CASSFGVTSTYEQYF
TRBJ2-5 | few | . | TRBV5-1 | TGCGCCAGCAGCCCTGCAGTCGGAGGAGAGACCCAGTACTTC | CASSPAVGGETQYF
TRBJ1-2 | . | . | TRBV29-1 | TGCAGCGTCCCGCGTGGAAATTCGAACTATGGCTACACCTTC | CSVPRGNSNYGYTF
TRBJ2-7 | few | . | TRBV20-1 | TGCAGTGCTAGAGATCGGGGAACCACCTACGAGCAGTACTTC | CSARDRGTTYEQYF
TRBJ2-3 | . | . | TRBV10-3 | TGTGCCATCAGTAACCAGGCTACTAGCACAGATACGCAGTATTTT | CAISNQATSTDTQYF